Described below is a single TCR beta chain sequence and its context. Antigen: not known. This specimen belongs to a study of cytomegalovirus exposure and HLA in healthy donors. Study as a whole: Membership in the Caucasian-associated ancestry cluster was found for around 81% of fewer than 450 genotyped donors.

Whole-study findings and limits: Donors belonging to an Asian-associated ancestry cluster reportedly showed fewer N-insertions in productive TCRs than the approximately 680-donor mean, according to what a later analysis found.

This CDR3 contains 15 residues. Losses at the gene ends were 4 bases for V and 1 base for J; bases not matched to a gene: 7. The V gene's germline CDR1 is SGHRS and CDR2 YFSETQ. PCR amplification relied on 60 Vbeta primers (plus 13 Jbeta primers). Here immunoSEQ multiplex PCR was the method, and the copy in TCRdb shows in-frame clones only, minus some. The data hold about 130,000 clones, with 76% observed a single time. The sample was PBMCs. The chain has TRBV5-1 and TRBJ1-1; 7 bases are a match to TRBD1. This TCR came from a middle-aged man in good health and CMV-seronegative. The CDR3 loop reads CASSVRQGANTEAFF. The CDR3 nucleotides read TGCGCCAGCAGCGTGCGACAGGGTGCGAACACTGAAGCTTTCTTT.